This T cell receptor (beta chain) was obtained from a study of metastatic and nonmetastatic thyroid tumors. The overall study: Malignant and benign thyroid patients had repertoires compared in peripheral blood and tumor or nodule tissue.

None of the patients had undergone any treatment ahead of thyroid surgery. This clone was counted ten times or more. Its cognate antigen is unknown. Other nucleotide sequences from this sample produce the same CDR3. The CDR3 has 12 residues. V gave up 3 bases and J gave up 7 bases, with 6 bases separating them. Germline V lookup: CDR1 LNHDA, CDR2 SQIVND (reference sequence). In the study's own analysis: Differences in CDR3 between clinicopathological groups were drawn on to build a classifier intended to discriminate distant-metastatic papillary thyroid cancer patients. TCRdb used MiXCR to call clones anew from the PCR reads. The V and J calls reflect TCRdb's pipeline rather than the authors' work. This sample yields roughly 40,000 clones, of which around 18% are seen a single time; about 13% belongs to the top ten. Study-wide findings and caveats: Malignant tumors reportedly showed significantly higher TCR beta diversity than benign nodules in both blood and tumor.

The sequence was collected from a female donor with papillary thyroid cancer or a benign thyroid nodule (not recorded which). Some clones in this sample may be carry-over from other donors' samples. The sequencing sample was made of tumor tissue. This chain connects TRBV19 to TRBJ2-2; no clear D gene. The CDR3 spells CASSIGYGELFF. The CDR3 DNA reads TGTGCCAGTAGTATCGGCTACGGGGAGCTGTTTTTT.